This record looks at one T cell receptor (beta chain) sequence and its context. This specimen comes from a study of T cell clones after liver transplantation. Trimming cost V 8 bases and J 7 bases; bases outside gene matches: 6. The CDR3 has 12 amino acids. Germline lookup yields CDR1 SEHNR and CDR2 FQNEAQ (reference sequence). Produced via immunoSEQ multiplex PCR; TCRdb's table is partial and in-frame only. The table lists over 90,000 clones, around 80% of them singletons, with about 2.6% in the top ten. The source was CD4+ T cells from blood, collected 45 to 50 months after liver transplant. This sequence was found in a human patient who received a liver transplant. T cells may partly derive from the graft donor. V gene TRBV7-9 combines with J gene TRBJ2-7, with TRBD1 matching over 9 bases. CDR3 in amino acids: CASRTGVSEQYF. The DNA of the CDR3 is TGTGCCAGCCGGACAGGGGTGAGTGAGCAGTACTTC.